This T cell receptor (beta chain) was retrieved from a study of T cells in Graves' hyperthyroidism and ophthalmopathy. The CDR3 regions of TCR beta were amplified from RNA transcripts. RT-PCR in the first round (using the HTBI primer set) targeted the TCR CDR3. From the multiplex PCR reads, TCRdb called clonotypes with MiXCR, one entry per CDR3 protein. The table records a few hundred thousand distinct CDR3 sequences, more than 11% of them present only once. The CDR3 is 16 amino acids. Germline V gene data show CDR1 as SGHVS and CDR2 as FQNEAQ. This clonotype occurred a few times. Germline and junction disagree at one end, which may indicate a read error.

The chain has TRBV7-8 and TRBJ2-1, with TRBD2 identical over 7 bases. Sequencing was performed on blood. The receptor was derived from a woman younger than 45 with Graves' hyperthyroidism that later progressed to Graves' ophthalmopathy. The CDR3 region is CASSHPRDYPYNEQFF. Here the CDR3 DNA reads TGCGCCAGCAGCCACCCTAGGGACTACCCCTACAATGAGCAGTTCTTC.